This T cell receptor beta chain was found in a study of blood T cell repertoires in COVID-19. Study-level information: The analysed material was cDNA or gDNA that came from T cells, B-cell-depleted T cells, or PBMCs.

In the study's own analysis: How many nucleated cells were present was estimated from reference gene primer amplification. Clones were sequenced by immunoSEQ multiplex PCR, and TCRdb holds only the in-frame ones, with some missing. Clone size and the V and J calls come from that table; the DNA yielded D and trimming. This sample has about 270,000 clones, with under 90% found just once. The receptor's source is a man aged 50 or older with acute or convalescent COVID-19. Sequencing input: peripheral blood.

In nucleotides, the CDR3 is TGTGCCAGCAGCTCGGCGTCGGGATCATACAATGAGCAGTTCTTC. It is translated as CASSSASGSYNEQFF. The V call is TRBV7-2, the J call TRBJ2-1, with a possible D match to TRBD2 (5 bases). Germline V CDR1 and CDR2: SGHTA, FQGNSA. V lost 4 bases and J 4 bases, leaving 14 bases between the germline ends. The CDR3 is 15 amino acids.